This TCR beta chain was sequenced in a study of blood T cell repertoires in COVID-19. Data came from immunoSEQ multiplex PCR; TCRdb stores just in-frame clones and leaves some out. The repertoire holds around 200,000 clones, with around nine tenths as singletons. The source of this sequence is a middle-aged man with active or convalescent COVID-19. Sequencing was carried out using peripheral blood.

In DNA, the CDR3 is TGTGCCTCATCTACGGGGTCTGGCTATGGCTACACCTTC. Its protein product is CASSTGSGYGYTF. This chain connects TRBV19 to TRBJ1-2; D gene ambiguous. V was clipped by 11 bases and J by 4 bases, with 17 bases between them. CDR1 and CDR2 (germline): LNHDA, SQIVND (reference sequence). CDR3 size: 13 residues.